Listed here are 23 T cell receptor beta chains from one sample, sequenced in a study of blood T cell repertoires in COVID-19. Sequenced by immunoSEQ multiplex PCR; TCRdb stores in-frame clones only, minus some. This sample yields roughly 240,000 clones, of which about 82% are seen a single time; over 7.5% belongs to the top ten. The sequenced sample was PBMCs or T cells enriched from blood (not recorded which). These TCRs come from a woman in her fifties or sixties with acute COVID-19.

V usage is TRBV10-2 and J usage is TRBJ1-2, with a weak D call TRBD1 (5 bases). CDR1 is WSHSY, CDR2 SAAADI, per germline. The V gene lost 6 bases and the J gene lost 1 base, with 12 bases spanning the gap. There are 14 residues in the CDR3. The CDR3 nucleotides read TGCGCCAGCAGCGCTGGACACAGTAACTATGGCTACACCTTC. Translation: CASSAGHSNYGYTF.

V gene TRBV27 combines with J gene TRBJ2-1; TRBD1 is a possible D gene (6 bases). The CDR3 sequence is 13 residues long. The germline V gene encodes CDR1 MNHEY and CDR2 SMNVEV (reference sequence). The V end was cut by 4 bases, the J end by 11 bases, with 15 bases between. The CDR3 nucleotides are TGTGCCAGCAGTTGGCCCGGGACACCTCAGCAGTTCTTC. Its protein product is CASSWPGTPQQFF.

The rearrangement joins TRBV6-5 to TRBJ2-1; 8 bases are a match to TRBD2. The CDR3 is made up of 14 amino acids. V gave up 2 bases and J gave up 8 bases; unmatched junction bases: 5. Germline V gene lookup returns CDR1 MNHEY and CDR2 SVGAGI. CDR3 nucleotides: TGTGCCAGCAGTTACGGGACTAGAGTTCATGAGCAGTTCTTC. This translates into CASSYGTRVHEQFF.

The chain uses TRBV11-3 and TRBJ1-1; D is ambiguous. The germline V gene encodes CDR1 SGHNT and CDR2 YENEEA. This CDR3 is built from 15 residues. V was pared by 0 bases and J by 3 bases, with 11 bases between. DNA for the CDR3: TGTGCCAGCAGCTTAGATCACACCCCATACACTGAAGCTTTCTTT. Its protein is CASSLDHTPYTEAFF.

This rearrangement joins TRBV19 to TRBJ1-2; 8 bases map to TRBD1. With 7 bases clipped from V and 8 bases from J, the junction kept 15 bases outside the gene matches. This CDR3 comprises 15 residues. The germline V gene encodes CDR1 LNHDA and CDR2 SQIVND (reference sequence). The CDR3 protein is CASIGPSSGGWGYTF. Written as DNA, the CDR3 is TGTGCCAGTATCGGGCCTTCGTCAGGGGGCTGGGGCTACACCTTC.

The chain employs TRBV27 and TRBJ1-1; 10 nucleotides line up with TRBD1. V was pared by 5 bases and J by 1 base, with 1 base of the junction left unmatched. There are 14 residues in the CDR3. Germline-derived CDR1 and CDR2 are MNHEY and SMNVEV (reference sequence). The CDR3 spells CASSRDRGNTEAFF. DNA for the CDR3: TGTGCCAGCAGTCGGGACAGGGGGAACACTGAAGCTTTCTTT.

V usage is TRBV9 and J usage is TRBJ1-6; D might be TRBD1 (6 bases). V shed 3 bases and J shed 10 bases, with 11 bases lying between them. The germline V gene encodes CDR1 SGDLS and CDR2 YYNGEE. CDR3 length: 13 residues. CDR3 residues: CASSEQGGSPLHF. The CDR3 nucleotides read TGTGCCAGCAGCGAACAGGGCGGCTCACCCCTCCACTTT. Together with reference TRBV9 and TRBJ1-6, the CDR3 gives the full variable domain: DSGVTQTPKHLITATGQRVTLRCSPRSGDLSVYWYQQSLDQGLQFLIQYYNGEERAKGNILERFSAQQFPDLHSELNLSSLELGDSALYFCASSEQGGSPLHFGNGTRLTVT.

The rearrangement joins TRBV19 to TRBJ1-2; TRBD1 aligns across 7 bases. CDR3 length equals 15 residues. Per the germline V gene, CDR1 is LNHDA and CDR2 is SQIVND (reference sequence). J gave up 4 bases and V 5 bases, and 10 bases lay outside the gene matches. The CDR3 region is CASSPTGARAYGYTF. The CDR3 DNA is TGTGCCAGTAGTCCAACAGGGGCGCGCGCCTATGGCTACACCTTC.

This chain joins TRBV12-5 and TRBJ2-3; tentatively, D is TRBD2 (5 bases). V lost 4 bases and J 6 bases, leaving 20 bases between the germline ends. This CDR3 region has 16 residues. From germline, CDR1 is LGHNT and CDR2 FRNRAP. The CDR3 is CASGWTASSSGDTQYF. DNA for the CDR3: TGTGCTAGTGGTTGGACGGCTAGCTCGTCCGGGGATACGCAGTATTTT.

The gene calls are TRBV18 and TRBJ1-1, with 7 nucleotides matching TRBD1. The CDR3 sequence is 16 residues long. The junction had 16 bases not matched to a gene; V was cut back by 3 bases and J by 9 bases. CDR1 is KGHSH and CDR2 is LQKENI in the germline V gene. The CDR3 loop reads CASSPTTGERTAKAFF. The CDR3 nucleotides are TGTGCCAGCTCACCTACTACAGGGGAGCGTACCGCGAAAGCTTTCTTT.

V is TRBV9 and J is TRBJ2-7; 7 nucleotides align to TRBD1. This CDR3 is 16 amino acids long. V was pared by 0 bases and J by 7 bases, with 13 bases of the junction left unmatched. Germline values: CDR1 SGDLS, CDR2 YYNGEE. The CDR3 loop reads CASSVVFADRSTEQYF. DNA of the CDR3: TGTGCCAGCAGCGTAGTGTTTGCGGACAGGTCTACGGAGCAGTACTTC.

CDR3: CASSFPGGNSGELFF. CDR3 in DNA: TGTGCCAGCAGCTTCCCAGGGGGCAATTCCGGGGAGCTGTTTTTT. The chain combines TRBV11-2 with TRBJ2-2, with 8 bases identical to TRBD1. V shed 3 bases, J shed 6 bases, and the junction held 6 bases outside the gene matches. The CDR3 has 15 amino acids. Per the germline V gene, CDR1 is SGHAT and CDR2 is FQNNGV.

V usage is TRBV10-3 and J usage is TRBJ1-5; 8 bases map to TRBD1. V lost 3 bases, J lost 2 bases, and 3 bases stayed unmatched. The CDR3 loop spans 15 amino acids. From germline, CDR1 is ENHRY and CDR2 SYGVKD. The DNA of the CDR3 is TGTGCCATCAGTGAAGGACAGGGAGGCAATCAGCCCCAGCATTTT. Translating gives CAISEGQGGNQPQHF.

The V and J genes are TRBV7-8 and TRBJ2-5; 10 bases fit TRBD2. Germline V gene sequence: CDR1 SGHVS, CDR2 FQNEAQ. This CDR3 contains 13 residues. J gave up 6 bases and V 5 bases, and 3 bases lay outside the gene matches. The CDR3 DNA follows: TGTGCCAGCAGCGTTAGCGGGGGGCAGACCCAGTACTTC. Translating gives CASSVSGGQTQYF.

The CDR3 DNA is TGTGCCAGCAGTTTCATGGCCTCCGGGGCCAACGTCCTGACTTTC. It translates to CASSFMASGANVLTF. V usage is TRBV6-2 or TRBV6-3 and J usage is TRBJ2-6; D is unclear. The CDR3 contains 15 residues. Germline V gene lookup returns CDR1 MNHEY and CDR2 SVGEGT. V lost 4 bases to trimming and J lost 4 bases, with 11 bases between them.

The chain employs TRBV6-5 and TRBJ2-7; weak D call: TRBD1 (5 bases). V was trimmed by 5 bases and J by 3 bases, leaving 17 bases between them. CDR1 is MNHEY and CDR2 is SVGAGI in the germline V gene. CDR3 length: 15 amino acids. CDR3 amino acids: CASSPYDSQFYEQYF. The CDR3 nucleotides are TGTGCCAGCAGTCCTTACGACAGTCAGTTCTACGAGCAGTACTTC.

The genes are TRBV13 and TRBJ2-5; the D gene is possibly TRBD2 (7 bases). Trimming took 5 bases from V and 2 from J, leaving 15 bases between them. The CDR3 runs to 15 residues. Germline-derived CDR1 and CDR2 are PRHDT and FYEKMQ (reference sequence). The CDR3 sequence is CASSQKGGAQETQYF. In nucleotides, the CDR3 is TGTGCCAGCAGCCAAAAAGGGGGGGCACAAGAGACCCAGTACTTC.

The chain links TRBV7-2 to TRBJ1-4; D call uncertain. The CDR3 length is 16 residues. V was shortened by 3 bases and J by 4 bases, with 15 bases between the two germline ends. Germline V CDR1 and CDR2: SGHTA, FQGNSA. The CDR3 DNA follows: TGTGCCAGCAGCTTGAAGCCACCTGACATTAATGAAAAACTGTTTTTT. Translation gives CASSLKPPDINEKLFF.

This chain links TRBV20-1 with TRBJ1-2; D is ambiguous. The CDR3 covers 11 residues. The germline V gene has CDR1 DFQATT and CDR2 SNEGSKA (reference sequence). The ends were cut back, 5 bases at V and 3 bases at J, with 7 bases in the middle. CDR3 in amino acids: CSAATDYGYTF. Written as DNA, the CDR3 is TGCAGTGCTGCAACAGACTATGGCTACACCTTC.

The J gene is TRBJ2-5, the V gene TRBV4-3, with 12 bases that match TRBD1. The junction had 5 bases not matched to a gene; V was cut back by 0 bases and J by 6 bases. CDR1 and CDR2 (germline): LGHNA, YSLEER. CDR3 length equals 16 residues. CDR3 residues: CASSQDWDRGLKTQYF. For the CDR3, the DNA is TGCGCCAGCAGCCAAGATTGGGACAGGGGGCTGAAGACCCAGTACTTC.

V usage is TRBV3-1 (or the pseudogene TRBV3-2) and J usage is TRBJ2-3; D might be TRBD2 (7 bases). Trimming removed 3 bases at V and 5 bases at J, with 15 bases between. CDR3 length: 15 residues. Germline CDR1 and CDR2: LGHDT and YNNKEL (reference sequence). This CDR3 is CASSHLRGGRDTQYF. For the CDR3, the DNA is TGTGCCAGCAGCCATCTAAGGGGGGGACGAGATACGCAGTATTTT.

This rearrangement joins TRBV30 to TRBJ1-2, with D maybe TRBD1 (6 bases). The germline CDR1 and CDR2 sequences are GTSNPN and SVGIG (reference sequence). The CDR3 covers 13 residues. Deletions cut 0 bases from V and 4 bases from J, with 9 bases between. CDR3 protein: CAWSVQGIYGYTF. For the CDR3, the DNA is TGTGCCTGGAGTGTTCAGGGGATCTATGGCTACACCTTC.

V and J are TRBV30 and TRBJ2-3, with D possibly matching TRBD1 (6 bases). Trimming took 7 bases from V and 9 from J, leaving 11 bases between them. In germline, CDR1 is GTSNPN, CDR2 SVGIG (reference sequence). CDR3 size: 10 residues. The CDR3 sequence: CALGGPTQYF. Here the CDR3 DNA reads TGTGCCTTAGGGGGTCCCACGCAGTATTTT.